These 7 T cell receptor beta chains share one sample of origin, sequenced in a study of shared clonotypes between healthy human individuals. Profiling relied on immunoSEQ multiplex PCR, and the TCRdb table lists in-frame clones only, not all of them. The data contain approximately 1,500,000 clones, 95% to 99% of them seen just once; the ten biggest clones take up about 0.45%. The sequencing input was naive CD4+ T cells sorted from blood. Stated subset: CD45RA+ positively selected. These receptors all stem from a man younger than 45 in good health.

J is TRBJ2-1 and V is TRBV5-1, with TRBD2 as a possible D gene (6 bases). CDR3 length: 15 residues. Germline CDR1 SGHRS, CDR2 YFSETQ. Between the trimmed V and J ends, which lost 5 bases and 5 bases, there was a span of 17 bases. CDR3 in DNA: TGCGCCAGCAGTCCCGAGCCTTGGGGGGACAATGAGCAGTTCTTC. Its translation is CASSPEPWGDNEQFF.

The chain uses TRBV4-3 and TRBJ2-3; TRBD2 matches 12 bases. This CDR3 has 18 amino acids. V dropped 4 bases and J dropped 5; count of bases not matched to a gene: 13. The germline V gene encodes CDR1 LGHNA and CDR2 YSLEER. The CDR3 region is CASSRGQTTSGRIDTQYF. CDR3 bases: TGCGCCAGCAGCCGCGGGCAAACTACTAGCGGGAGGATAGATACGCAGTATTTT.

The count of this clone is one. The chain links TRBV4-1 to TRBJ2-3; 7 nucleotides agree with TRBD1. The CDR3 has 15 amino acids. Germline values: CDR1 MGHRA, CDR2 YSYEKL. V was pared by 3 bases and J by 1 base, with 4 bases of the junction left unmatched. CDR3 protein: CASSQTGFGTDTQYF. In DNA form, the CDR3 reads TGCGCCAGCAGCCAGACAGGGTTTGGCACAGATACGCAGTATTTT.

V is TRBV30 and J is TRBJ2-1, with 9 bases identical to TRBD1. The CDR3 consists of 14 residues. V gave up 5 bases and J gave up 4 bases; unmatched junction bases: 6. The germline V gene encodes CDR1 GTSNPN and CDR2 SVGIG (reference sequence). This CDR3 is CAWGGQGAYNEQFF. CDR3 DNA sequence: TGTGCCTGGGGGGGACAGGGAGCTTACAATGAGCAGTTCTTC. The full variable domain, in which reference TRBV30 and TRBJ2-1 provide the parts outside the CDR3, is SQTIHQWPATLVQPVGSPLSLECTVEGTSNPNLYWYRQAAGRGLQLLFYSVGIGQISSEVPQNLSASRPQDRQFILSSKKLLLSDSGFYLCAWGGQGAYNEQFFGPGTRLTVL.

The chain carries TRBV10-3 and TRBJ2-3, with D tentatively TRBD1 (5 bases). The ends were cut back, 0 bases at V and 5 bases at J, with 12 bases in the middle. CDR3 size: 15 residues. Germline values: CDR1 ENHRY, CDR2 SYGVKD. The CDR3 nucleotides are TGTGCCATCAGTGAGTCGGTTGCAGGGTTAGATACGCAGTATTTT. Its translation is CAISESVAGLDTQYF.

The genes are TRBV10-1 and TRBJ1-1; no clear D gene. The CDR3 covers 13 residues. Germline V lookup: CDR1 WNHNN, CDR2 SYGVQD (reference sequence). V was clipped by 3 bases and J by 1 base, with 6 bases between them. The CDR3 region has the DNA TGCGCCAGCAGTGATTGGCAGAACACTGAAGCTTTCTTT. Protein: CASSDWQNTEAFF.

This chain joins TRBV12-5 and TRBJ2-1; no firm D call. The germline V and J ends were trimmed by 3 bases and 8 bases, with 5 bases remaining between them. CDR1 and CDR2 (germline): LGHNT, FRNRAP. There are 11 residues in the CDR3. The CDR3 DNA reads TGTGCTAGTGGTTTATACGATGAGCAGTTCTTC. This sequence encodes CASGLYDEQFF.